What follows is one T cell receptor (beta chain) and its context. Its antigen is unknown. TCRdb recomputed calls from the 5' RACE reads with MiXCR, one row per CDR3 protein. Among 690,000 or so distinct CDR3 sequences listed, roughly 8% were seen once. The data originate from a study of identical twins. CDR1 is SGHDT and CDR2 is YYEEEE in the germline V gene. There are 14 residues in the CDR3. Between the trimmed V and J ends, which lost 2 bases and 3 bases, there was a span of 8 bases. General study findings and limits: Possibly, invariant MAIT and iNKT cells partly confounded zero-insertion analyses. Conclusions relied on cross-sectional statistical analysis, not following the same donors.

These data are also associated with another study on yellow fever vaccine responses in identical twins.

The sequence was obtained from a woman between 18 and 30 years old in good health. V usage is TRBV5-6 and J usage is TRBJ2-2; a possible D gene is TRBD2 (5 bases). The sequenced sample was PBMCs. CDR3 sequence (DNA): TGTGCCAGCAGCTTCGGGGAGTACACCGGGGAGCTGTTTTTT. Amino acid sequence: CASSFGEYTGELFF.